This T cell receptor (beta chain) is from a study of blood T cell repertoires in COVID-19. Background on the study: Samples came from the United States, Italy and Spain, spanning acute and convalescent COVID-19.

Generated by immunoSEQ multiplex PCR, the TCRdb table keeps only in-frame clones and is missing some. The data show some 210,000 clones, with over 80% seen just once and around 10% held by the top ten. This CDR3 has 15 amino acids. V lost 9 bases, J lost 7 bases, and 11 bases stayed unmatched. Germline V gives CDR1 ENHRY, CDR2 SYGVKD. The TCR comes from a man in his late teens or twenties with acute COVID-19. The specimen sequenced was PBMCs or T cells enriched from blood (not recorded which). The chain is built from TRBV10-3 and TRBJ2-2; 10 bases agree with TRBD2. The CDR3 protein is CAIRPAGGQGGELFF. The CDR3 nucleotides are TGTGCCATTCGCCCAGCGGGGGGGCAAGGCGGGGAGCTGTTTTTT.